One and the same sample provided the 14 T cell receptor beta chains below, sequenced in a study of tumor and adjacent non-tumor tissue in lung cancer. RNA was extracted from bulk tissue without any cell sorting. This non-tumor lung sample came from over 3 cm beyond the tumor edge. A modified ARM-PCR protocol with three rounds of nested PCR amplified TCRbeta. MiXCR was run by TCRdb on the multiplex PCR reads, yielding one entry per CDR3 protein. The table has some 66,000 distinct CDR3 sequences, roughly 57% seen once. Source material: distant non-tumor lung tissue. The receptor source for this set is a man aged 65 to 85 with non-small cell lung cancer.

This clonotype was counted ten times or more. The rearrangement links TRBV7-8 to TRBJ1-2; no definite D call. V gave up 1 base and J gave up 4 bases, with 10 bases separating them. Germline CDR1 SGHVS, CDR2 FQNEAQ. The CDR3 is 14 amino acids. The CDR3 bases are TGTGCCAGCAGCTTAGAAAGGCAGGTCTATGGCTACACCTTC. It codes for CASSLERQVYGYTF.

Points on this clonotype: At one end the junction does not follow the germline gene, possibly because of a read error. The chain is built from TRBV11-2 and TRBJ2-1; 9 nucleotides line up with TRBD2. The germline V gene encodes CDR1 SGHAT and CDR2 FQNNGV. The CDR3 has 18 residues. In DNA form, the CDR3 reads TGTGCCAGCAACTTAGCGTTCCGCGGGAGGGCCCTCGCCAATGAGCAGTTCTTC. Translated, it gives CASNLAFRGRALANEQFF.

This clonotype has a handful of counts. Being one base from a much bigger clone, this may be a read error. This chain joins TRBV10-2 and TRBJ2-7; tentatively, D is TRBD2 (5 bases). The CDR3 runs to 12 residues. CDR1 and CDR2 from the germline V gene are WSHSY and SAAADI. The CDR3 here is CVSRRDSYEQYF. The DNA of the CDR3 is TGCGTCAGCCGCCGGGACTCCTACGAGCAGTACTTC.

To note about this clonotype: The conserved final phenylalanine or tryptophan is absent from the CDR3, which likely points to a read error. It is unclear where the CDR3 begins or ends on the DNA, so no DNA is shown, and the CDR3 is as TCRdb lists it. V and J are TRBV7-9 and TRBJ2-7; the DNA was not compared with TRBD1, the D call given in the table. Per germline, CDR1 SEHNR and CDR2 FQNEAQ (reference sequence). Ends included, the CDR3 has 13 residues. CDR3: CASSLIQAYEQHL.

To note about this clonotype: At one of its ends the junction is not consistent with the germline gene, which may arise from a read error. This chain uses TRBV14 with TRBJ2-5; 10 nucleotides line up with TRBD2. Germline V gene lookup returns CDR1 SGHDN and CDR2 FVKESK. This CDR3 contains 15 residues. CDR3 coding DNA: TGTGCCAGTAGCACCCAAGCGGGAGGGTACGAGATCCAGTACTTC. This sequence encodes CASSTQAGGYEIQYF.

This clonotype was seen only a few times. This CDR3 is CASKKGTAAFGSYEQYF. The CDR3 DNA is TGTGCCAGCAAAAAGGGTACAGCCGCCTTTGGGTCCTACGAGCAGTACTTC. This chain connects TRBV6-1 to TRBJ2-7, with no clear D. Between the trimmed V and J ends, which lost 7 bases and 1 base, there was a span of 23 bases. The CDR3 spans 17 residues. From germline, CDR1 is MNHNS and CDR2 SASEGT.

This clonotype was seen many times. The chain recombines TRBV4-1 with TRBJ2-1; D is perhaps TRBD2 (5 bases). CDR1 and CDR2 (germline): MGHRA, YSYEKL. CDR3 length: 16 residues. The V end was cut by 0 bases, the J end by 1 base, with 10 bases between. The CDR3 region has the DNA TGCGCCAGCAGCCAAGATTTAGCGAATTCCTACAATGAGCAGTTCTTC. It is translated as CASSQDLANSYNEQFF.

In this sample, this clonotype is medium-sized. The rearrangement uses TRBV11-2 and TRBJ2-1, with 9 positions matching TRBD2. The CDR3 runs 17 residues. The junction had 5 bases not matched to a gene; V was cut back by 1 base and J by 1 base. Germline CDR1 and CDR2: SGHAT and FQNNGV. The CDR3 sequence is CASSLVRAGGSYNEQFF. The CDR3 nucleotides are TGTGCCAGCAGCTTAGTCCGGGCGGGAGGGTCCTACAATGAGCAGTTCTTC.

This clonotype was found many times. J is TRBJ2-1 and V is TRBV24-1; tentatively, D is TRBD2 (6 bases). Trimming pared 1 base from V and 7 bases from J, leaving 16 bases between. There are 16 residues in the CDR3. CDR1 is KGHDR, CDR2 SFDVKD, per germline. The CDR3 reads CATSDLTGDRGNEQFF. In nucleotides, the CDR3 is TGTGCCACCAGTGATTTAACGGGGGATAGGGGAAATGAGCAGTTCTTC.

The rearrangement links TRBV11-2 to TRBJ2-3; D is undetermined. The CDR3 loop spans 17 amino acids. CDR1 is SGHAT, CDR2 FQNNGV, per germline. The CDR3, as DNA: TGTATCAGCAGCCTAAATCAATGGGTGGGTGGCACAGATACGCAGTATTTT. The encoded protein is CISSLNQWVGGTDTQYF.

A remark on this clonotype: With a much larger clone just one base away, this may be a read error. V and J are TRBV20-1 and TRBJ1-5; 8 nucleotides agree with TRBD1. The CDR3 sequence is 14 residues long. The ends lost 3 bases at V and 0 bases at J; junction bases unmatched: 1. Germline V gives CDR1 DFQATT, CDR2 SNEGSKA (reference sequence). DNA of the CDR3: TGCAGTGCTAGGGACAGGGTTAGCAATCAGCCCCAGCATTTT. Translated, it gives CSARDRVSNQPQHF.

This clonotype was counted ten times or more. The chain links TRBV5-4 to TRBJ1-4; D is uncertain. This CDR3 comprises 14 residues. Trimming pared 1 base from V and 8 bases from J, leaving 12 bases between. Germline V gene data show CDR1 as SGHNT and CDR2 as YYREEE (reference sequence). CDR3 protein: CASSLRRGGEKLFF. DNA of the CDR3: TGTGCCAGCAGCTTGCGGCGGGGAGGAGAAAAACTGTTTTTT.

In this sample, this clonotype turned up many times. This rearrangement joins TRBV28 to TRBJ2-5; perhaps TRBD1 as D (5 bases). CDR3 size: 15 residues. V gave up 3 bases and J gave up 1 base, with 12 bases separating them. Germline V gene data show CDR1 as MDHEN and CDR2 as SYDVKM. This chain's CDR3 is CASSFLRTTQETQYF. As DNA, the CDR3 is TGTGCCAGCAGTTTCCTTCGGACAACCCAAGAGACCCAGTACTTC.

This clonotype was detected many times. It may be a read error: a sequence one base away is much more abundant. This chain links TRBV11-2 with TRBJ2-7; 8 bases match TRBD2. Germline CDR1 is SGHAT and CDR2 is FQNNGV. Unmatched junction bases numbered 9, after V lost 2 bases and J lost 6 bases. The CDR3 is made up of 15 amino acids. Written as DNA, the CDR3 is TGTGCCAGCAGCTTATTTAGGACTAGCTTTTGCGAGCAGTACTTC. This translates into CASSLFRTSFCEQYF. The variable domain in full, completed from reference TRBV11-2 and TRBJ2-7, reads EAGVAQSPRYKIIEKRQSVAFWCNPISGHATLYWYQQILGQGPKLLIQFQNNGVVDDSQLPKDRFSAERLKGVDSTLKIQPAKLEDSAVYLCASSLFRTSFCEQYFGPGTRLTVT.